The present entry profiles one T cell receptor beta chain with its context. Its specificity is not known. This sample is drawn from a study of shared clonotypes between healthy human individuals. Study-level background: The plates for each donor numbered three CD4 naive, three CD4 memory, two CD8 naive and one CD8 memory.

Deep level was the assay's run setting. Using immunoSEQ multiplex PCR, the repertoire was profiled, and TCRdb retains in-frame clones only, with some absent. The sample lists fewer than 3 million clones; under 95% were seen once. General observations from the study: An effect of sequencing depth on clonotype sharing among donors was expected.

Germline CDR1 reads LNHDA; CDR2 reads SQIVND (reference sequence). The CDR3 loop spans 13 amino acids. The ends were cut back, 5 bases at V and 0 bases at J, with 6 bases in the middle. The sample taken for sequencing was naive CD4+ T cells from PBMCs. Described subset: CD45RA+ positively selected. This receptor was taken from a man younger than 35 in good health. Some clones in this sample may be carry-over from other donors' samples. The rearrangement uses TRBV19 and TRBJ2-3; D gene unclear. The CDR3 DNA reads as TGTGCCAGTAGTCATGGCAGCACAGATACGCAGTATTTT. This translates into CASSHGSTDTQYF.